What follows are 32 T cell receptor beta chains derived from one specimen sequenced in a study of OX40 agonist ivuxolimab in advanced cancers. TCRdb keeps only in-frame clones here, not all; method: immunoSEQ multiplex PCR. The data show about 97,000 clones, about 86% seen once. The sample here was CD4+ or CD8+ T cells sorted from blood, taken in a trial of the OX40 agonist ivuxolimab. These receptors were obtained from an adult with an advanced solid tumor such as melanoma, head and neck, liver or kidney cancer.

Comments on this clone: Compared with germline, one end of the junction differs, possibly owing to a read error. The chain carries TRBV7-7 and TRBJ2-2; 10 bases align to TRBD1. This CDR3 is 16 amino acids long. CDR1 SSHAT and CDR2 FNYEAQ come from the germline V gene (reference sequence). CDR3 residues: CASSSLGTGDTGELFF. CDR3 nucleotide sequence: TGTGCTAGCAGCTCTCTCGGGACAGGGGACACCGGGGAGCTGTTTTTT.

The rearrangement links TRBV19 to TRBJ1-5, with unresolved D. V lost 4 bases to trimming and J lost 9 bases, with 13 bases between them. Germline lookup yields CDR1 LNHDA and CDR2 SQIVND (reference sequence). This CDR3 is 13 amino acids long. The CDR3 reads CASSTQSTRPQHF. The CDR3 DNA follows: TGTGCCAGTAGTACCCAATCGACACGGCCCCAGCATTTT.

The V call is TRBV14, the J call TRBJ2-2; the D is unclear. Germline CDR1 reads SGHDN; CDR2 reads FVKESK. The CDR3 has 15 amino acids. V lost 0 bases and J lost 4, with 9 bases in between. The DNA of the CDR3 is TGTGCCAGCAGCCAAGAGTTGCTGACCACCGGGGAGCTGTTTTTT. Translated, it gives CASSQELLTTGELFF.

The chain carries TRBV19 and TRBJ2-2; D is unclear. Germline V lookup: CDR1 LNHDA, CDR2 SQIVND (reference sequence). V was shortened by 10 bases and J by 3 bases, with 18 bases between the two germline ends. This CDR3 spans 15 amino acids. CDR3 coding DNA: TGTGCCACTCGACTCACGGGTACTTACACCGGGGAGCTGTTTTTT. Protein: CATRLTGTYTGELFF.

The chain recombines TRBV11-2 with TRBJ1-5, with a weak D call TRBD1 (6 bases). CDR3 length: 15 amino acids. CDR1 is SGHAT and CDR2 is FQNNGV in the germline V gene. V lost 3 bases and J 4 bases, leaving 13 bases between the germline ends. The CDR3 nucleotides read TGTGCCAGCAGCTTGGGAGGGGGGGGGAATCAGCCCCAGCATTTT. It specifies CASSLGGGGNQPQHF. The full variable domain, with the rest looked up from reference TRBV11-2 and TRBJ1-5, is EAGVAQSPRYKIIEKRQSVAFWCNPISGHATLYWYQQILGQGPKLLIQFQNNGVVDDSQLPKDRFSAERLKGVDSTLKIQPAKLEDSAVYLCASSLGGGGNQPQHFGDGTRLSIL.

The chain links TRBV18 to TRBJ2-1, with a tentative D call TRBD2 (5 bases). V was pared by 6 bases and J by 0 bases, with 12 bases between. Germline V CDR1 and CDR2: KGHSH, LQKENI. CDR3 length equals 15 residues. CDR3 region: CASSVRADSYNEQFF. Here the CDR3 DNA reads TGTGCCAGCTCTGTGCGGGCCGACTCCTACAATGAGCAGTTCTTC.

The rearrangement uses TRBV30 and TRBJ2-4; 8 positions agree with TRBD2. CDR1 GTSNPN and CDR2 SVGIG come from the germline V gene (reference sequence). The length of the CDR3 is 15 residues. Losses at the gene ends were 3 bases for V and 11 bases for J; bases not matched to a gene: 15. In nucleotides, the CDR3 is TGTGCCTGGAGCACGATGGCGGGGGGCGGGTTGTTTCAGTACTTC. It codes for CAWSTMAGGGLFQYF.

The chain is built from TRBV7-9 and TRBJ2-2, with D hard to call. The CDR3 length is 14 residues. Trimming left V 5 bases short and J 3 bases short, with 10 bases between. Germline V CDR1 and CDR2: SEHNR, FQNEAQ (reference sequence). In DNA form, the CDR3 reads TGTGCCAGCAGCCCTGGGGAATACACCGGGGAGCTGTTTTTT. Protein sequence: CASSPGEYTGELFF.

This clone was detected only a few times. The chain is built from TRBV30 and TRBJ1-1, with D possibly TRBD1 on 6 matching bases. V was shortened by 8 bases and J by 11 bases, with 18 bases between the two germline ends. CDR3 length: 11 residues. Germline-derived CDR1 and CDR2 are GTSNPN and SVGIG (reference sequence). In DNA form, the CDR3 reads TGTGCCGGTGGGAGGGGGGACGATGCTTTCTTT. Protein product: CAGGRGDDAFF. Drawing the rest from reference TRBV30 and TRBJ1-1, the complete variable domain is SQTIHQWPATLVQPVGSPLSLECTVEGTSNPNLYWYRQAAGRGLQLLFYSVGIGQISSEVPQNLSASRPQDRQFILSSKKLLLSDSGFYLCAGGRGDDAFFGQGTRLTVV.

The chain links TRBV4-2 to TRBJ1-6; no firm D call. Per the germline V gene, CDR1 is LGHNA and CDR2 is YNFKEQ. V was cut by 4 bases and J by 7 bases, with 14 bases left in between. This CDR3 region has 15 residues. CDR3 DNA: TGTGCCAGCAGCCCGCTAAAGGAGGGCAATTCACCCCTCCACTTT. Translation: CASSPLKEGNSPLHF.

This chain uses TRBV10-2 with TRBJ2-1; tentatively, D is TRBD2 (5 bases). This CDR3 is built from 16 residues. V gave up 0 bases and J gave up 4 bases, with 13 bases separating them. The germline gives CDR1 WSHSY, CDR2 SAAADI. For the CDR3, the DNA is TGCGCCAGCAGTGAGTCGACGGTCGGACTTTACAATGAGCAGTTCTTC. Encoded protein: CASSESTVGLYNEQFF.

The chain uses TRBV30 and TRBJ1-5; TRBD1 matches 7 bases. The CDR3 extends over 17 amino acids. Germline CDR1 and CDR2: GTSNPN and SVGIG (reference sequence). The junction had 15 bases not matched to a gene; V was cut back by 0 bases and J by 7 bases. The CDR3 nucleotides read TGTGCCTGGAGTGTACGGTCTCCTTTGAGGGGGCGCCAGCCCCAGCATTTT. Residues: CAWSVRSPLRGRQPQHF.

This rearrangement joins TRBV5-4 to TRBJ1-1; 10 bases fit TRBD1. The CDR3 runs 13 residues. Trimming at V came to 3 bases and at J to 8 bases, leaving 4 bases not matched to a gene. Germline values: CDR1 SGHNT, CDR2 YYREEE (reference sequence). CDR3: CASSSGTGDEAFF. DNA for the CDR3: TGTGCCAGCAGCTCCGGGACAGGGGACGAAGCTTTCTTT.

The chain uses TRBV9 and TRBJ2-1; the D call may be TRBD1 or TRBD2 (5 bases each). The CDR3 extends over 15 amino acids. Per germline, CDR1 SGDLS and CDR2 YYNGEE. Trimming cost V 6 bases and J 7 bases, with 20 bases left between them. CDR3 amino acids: CASTVSGDPLNEQFF. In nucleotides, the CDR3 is TGTGCCAGCACCGTGTCTGGGGACCCGCTGAATGAGCAGTTCTTC.

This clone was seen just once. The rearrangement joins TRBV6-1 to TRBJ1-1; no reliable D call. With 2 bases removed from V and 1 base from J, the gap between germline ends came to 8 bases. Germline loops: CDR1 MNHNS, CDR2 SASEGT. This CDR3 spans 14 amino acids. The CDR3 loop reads CASSELTANTEAFF. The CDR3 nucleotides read TGTGCCAGCAGTGAATTAACAGCGAACACTGAAGCTTTCTTT.

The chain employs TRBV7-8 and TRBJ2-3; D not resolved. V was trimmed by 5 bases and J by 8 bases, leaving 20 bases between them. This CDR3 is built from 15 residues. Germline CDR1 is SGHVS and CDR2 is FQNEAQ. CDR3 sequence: CASSPTQDHSPTQYF. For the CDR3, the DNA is TGTGCCAGCAGCCCGACCCAGGACCATAGCCCTACGCAGTATTTT.

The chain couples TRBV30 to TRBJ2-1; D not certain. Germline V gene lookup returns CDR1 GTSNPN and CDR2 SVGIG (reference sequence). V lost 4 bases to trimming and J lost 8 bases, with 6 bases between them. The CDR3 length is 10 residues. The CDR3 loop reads CAWTGDEQFF. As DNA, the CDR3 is TGTGCCTGGACCGGAGATGAGCAGTTCTTC.

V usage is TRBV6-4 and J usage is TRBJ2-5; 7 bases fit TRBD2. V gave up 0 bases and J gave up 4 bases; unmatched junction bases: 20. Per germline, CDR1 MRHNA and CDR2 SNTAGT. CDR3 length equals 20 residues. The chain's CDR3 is CASSDSIPLSSGWMGETQYF. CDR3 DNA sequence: TGTGCCAGCAGTGACTCGATTCCCCTCAGTAGCGGGTGGATGGGAGAGACCCAGTACTTC.

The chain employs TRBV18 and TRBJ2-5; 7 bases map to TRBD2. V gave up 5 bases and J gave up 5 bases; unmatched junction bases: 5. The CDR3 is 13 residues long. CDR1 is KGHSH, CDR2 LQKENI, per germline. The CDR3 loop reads CASSTGLVETQYF. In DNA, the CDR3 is TGTGCCAGCTCAACCGGACTAGTGGAGACCCAGTACTTC.

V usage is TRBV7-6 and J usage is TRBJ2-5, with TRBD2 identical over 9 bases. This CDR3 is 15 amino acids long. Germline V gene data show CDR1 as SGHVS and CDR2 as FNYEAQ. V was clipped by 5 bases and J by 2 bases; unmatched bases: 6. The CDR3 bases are TGTGCCAGCAGCCCGAGACTAGCGGAACAAGAGACCCAGTACTTC. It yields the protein CASSPRLAEQETQYF.

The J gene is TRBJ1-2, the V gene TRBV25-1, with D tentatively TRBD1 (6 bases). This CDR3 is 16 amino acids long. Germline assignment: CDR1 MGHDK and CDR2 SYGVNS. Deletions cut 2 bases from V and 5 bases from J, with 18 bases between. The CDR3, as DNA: TGTGCCAGCAGTGAAAGGGGCAAACAGGGAGGGTATGGCTACACCTTC. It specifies CASSERGKQGGYGYTF.

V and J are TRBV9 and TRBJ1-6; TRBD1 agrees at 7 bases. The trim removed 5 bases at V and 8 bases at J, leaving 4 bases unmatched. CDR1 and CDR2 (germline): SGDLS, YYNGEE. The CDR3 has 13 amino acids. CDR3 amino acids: CASREGQDSPLHF. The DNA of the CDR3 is TGTGCCAGCAGGGAAGGACAGGATTCACCCCTCCACTTT.

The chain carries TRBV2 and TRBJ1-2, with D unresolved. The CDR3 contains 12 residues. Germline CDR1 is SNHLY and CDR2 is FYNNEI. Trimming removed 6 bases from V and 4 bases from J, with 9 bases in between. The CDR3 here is CASSPASYGYTF. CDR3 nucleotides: TGTGCCAGCAGCCCCGCCAGCTATGGCTACACCTTC. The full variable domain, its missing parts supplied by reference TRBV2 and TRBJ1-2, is EPEVTQTPSHQVTQMGQEVILRCVPISNHLYFYWYRQILGQKVEFLVSFYNNEISEKSEIFDDQFSVERPDGSNFTLKIRSTKLEDSAMYFCASSPASYGYTFGSGTRLTVV.

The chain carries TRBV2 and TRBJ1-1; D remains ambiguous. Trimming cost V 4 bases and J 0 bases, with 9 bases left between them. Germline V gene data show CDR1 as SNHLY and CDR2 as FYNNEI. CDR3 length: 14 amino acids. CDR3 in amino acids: CASSGRVMNTEAFF. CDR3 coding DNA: TGTGCCAGCAGTGGTAGGGTTATGAACACTGAAGCTTTCTTT.

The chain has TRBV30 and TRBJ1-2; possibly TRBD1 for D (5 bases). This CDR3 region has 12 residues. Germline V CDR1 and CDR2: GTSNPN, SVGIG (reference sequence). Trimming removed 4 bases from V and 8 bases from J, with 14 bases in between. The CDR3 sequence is CAWKPQGIGYTF. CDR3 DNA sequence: TGTGCCTGGAAACCCCAGGGCATCGGCTACACCTTC.

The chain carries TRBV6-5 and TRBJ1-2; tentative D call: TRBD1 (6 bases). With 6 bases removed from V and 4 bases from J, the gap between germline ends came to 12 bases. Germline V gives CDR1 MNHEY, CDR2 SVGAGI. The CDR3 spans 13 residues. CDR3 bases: TGTGCCAGCAGCGAGACAGGAATCTATGGCTACACCTTC. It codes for CASSETGIYGYTF.

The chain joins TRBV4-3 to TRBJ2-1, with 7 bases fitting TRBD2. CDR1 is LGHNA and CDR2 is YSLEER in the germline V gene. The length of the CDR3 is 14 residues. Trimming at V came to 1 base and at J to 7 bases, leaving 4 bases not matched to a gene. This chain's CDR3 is CASSQATSRNEQFF. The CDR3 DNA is TGCGCCAGCAGCCAAGCGACTAGCAGAAATGAGCAGTTCTTC.

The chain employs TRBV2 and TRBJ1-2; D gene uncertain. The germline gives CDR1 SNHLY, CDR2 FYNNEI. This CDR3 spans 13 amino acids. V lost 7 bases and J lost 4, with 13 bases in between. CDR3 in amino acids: CASNKAPSYGYTF. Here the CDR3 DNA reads TGTGCCAGCAATAAGGCACCAAGCTATGGCTACACCTTC.

CDR3 region: CASAQGAYGYTF. The CDR3 region has the DNA TGTGCCAGCGCACAGGGGGCCTATGGCTACACCTTC. V is TRBV19 and J is TRBJ1-2; the match to TRBD1 covers 9 bases. CDR1 and CDR2 (germline): LNHDA, SQIVND (reference sequence). CDR3 size: 12 residues. With 9 bases clipped from V and 4 bases from J, the junction kept 3 bases outside the gene matches.

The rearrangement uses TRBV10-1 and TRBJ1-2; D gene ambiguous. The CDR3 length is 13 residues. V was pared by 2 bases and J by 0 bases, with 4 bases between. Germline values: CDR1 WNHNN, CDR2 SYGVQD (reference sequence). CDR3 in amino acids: CASSENPNYGYTF. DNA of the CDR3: TGCGCCAGCAGTGAGAATCCTAACTATGGCTACACCTTC.

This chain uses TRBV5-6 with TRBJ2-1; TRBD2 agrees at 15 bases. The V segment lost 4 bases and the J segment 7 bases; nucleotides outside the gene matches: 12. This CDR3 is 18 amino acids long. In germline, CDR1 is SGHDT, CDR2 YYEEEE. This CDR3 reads CASSPLAGGTSGRNEQFF. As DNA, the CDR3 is TGTGCCAGCAGCCCGTTAGCGGGGGGGACTAGCGGGAGGAATGAGCAGTTCTTC.

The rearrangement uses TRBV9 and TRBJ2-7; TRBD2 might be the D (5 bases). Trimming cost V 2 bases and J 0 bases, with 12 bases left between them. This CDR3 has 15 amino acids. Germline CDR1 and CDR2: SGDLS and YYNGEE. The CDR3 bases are TGTGCCAGCAGCGTCACTAGTGCGAGCTCCTACGAGCAGTACTTC. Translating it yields CASSVTSASSYEQYF.